One T cell receptor (beta chain) is described in this entry. This entry belongs to a study of T-cell memory formation after mild COVID-19. The wider study: TCR clusters mostly belonged to single donors.

CDR1 ENHRY and CDR2 SYGVKD come from the germline V gene. The CDR3 is made up of 14 amino acids. The V gene end was trimmed by 11 bases and the J gene end by 6 bases; junction bases not matched to a gene: 12. TCRdb fed the 5' RACE reads into MiXCR, producing one record per CDR3 protein. The profile shows around 250,000 distinct CDR3 sequences, around 10% of them singletons. Sample: PBMCs or a T cell subset sorted from them (not recorded which). The chain is built from TRBV10-3 and TRBJ2-5, with 10 positions matching TRBD1. This TCR was recovered from a man aged 18 to 30 who had mild COVID-19 (a few samples of this study predate the infection). Cell type and time point are not known. The CDR3 region is CASQSGQGKQTQYF. The CDR3 DNA reads as TGTGCCTCCCAGTCGGGACAGGGGAAACAGACCCAGTACTTC.